Included here is one T cell receptor beta chain sequence, with context. This entry belongs to a study of blood T cell repertoires in COVID-19. Study-wide background: The United States, Italy and Spain supplied acute and convalescent COVID-19 samples.

Trimming shortened V by 0 bases and J by 0 bases, and 6 bases separated the two germline ends. The CDR3 has 15 amino acids. From germline, CDR1 is ENHRY and CDR2 SYGVKD. Only in-frame clones appear in the TCRdb table, and some are missing; sequencing was by immunoSEQ multiplex PCR. The sample consists of roughly 250,000 clones, roughly 82% of them appearing once. The TCR sequence derives from an older woman with acute or convalescent COVID-19. Sequenced material: peripheral blood. The rearrangement links TRBV10-3 to TRBJ2-4; D remains ambiguous. DNA for the CDR3: TGTGCCATCAGTGAGTCGGCTGTAGCCAAAAACATTCAGTACTTC. Protein product: CAISESAVAKNIQYF.